Presented here are 23 T cell receptor beta chains from one specimen sequenced in a study of blood T cell repertoires in COVID-19 (dated by TCRdb to about 2020). Library creation used the immunoSEQ multiplex PCR assay. TCRdb took over this immuneACCESS table, retaining in-frame rearrangements with V and J assigned. Such tables are incomplete; in checked studies, under half of the missing clones stem from an unresolved V gene, and the remainder is unexplained. In all, the sample holds 150,000 to 200,000 clones, and around 77% of those were seen once. The ten largest clones represent about 18% of the sample. Sequencing was performed on peripheral blood. These receptors originate from a man in his fifties or sixties with active or convalescent COVID-19.

The CDR3 nucleotides are TGTGCCAGCAGCCGTTTATGGGGGGACAATGAGCAGTTCTTC. Protein product: CASSRLWGDNEQFF. The chain links TRBV7-2 to TRBJ2-1; possibly TRBD2 for D (6 bases). V dropped 5 bases and J dropped 5 bases, with 13 bases sitting between them. The CDR3 is 14 amino acids. Germline lookup yields CDR1 SGHTA and CDR2 FQGNSA.

The gene calls are TRBV29-1 and TRBJ2-1, with D maybe TRBD1 (6 bases). The CDR3 spans 13 residues. V lost 7 bases and J lost 0, with 10 bases in between. Germline CDR1 reads SQVTM; CDR2 reads ANQGSEA. This chain's CDR3 is CSATGSSYNEQFF. The CDR3 nucleotides read TGCAGCGCCACAGGGAGCTCCTACAATGAGCAGTTCTTC.

The V gene is TRBV27, the J gene TRBJ2-3; TRBD2 matches 8 bases. The germline V gene encodes CDR1 MNHEY and CDR2 SMNVEV (reference sequence). This CDR3 has 18 residues. J was trimmed by 1 base and V by 3 bases; bases with no gene match: 12. The CDR3 DNA sequence: TGTGCCAGCAGTTTCCTCCGGGGGGGCGAGTCCCGCACAGATACGCAGTATTTT. The encoded protein is CASSFLRGGESRTDTQYF.

This clone was observed a single time. V gene TRBV7-2 combines with J gene TRBJ1-1; weak D call: TRBD1 (6 bases). The CDR3 is made up of 12 amino acids. Trimming cost V 5 bases and J 7 bases, with 11 bases left between them. Germline-derived CDR1 and CDR2 are SGHTA and FQGNSA. This CDR3 reads CASSPNRVEAFF. CDR3 coding DNA: TGTGCCAGCAGCCCTAACAGGGTTGAAGCTTTCTTT.

The chain combines TRBV7-2 with TRBJ2-3; D is possibly TRBD2 (5 bases). Between the trimmed V and J ends, which lost 6 bases and 2 bases, there was a span of 18 bases. This CDR3 contains 16 residues. The germline V gene encodes CDR1 SGHTA and CDR2 FQGNSA. The CDR3 coding sequence is TGTGCCAGCAGTGAACGGACTTCTACCGACACAGATACGCAGTATTTT. It yields the protein CASSERTSTDTDTQYF.

Ten or more counts support this clone. The rearrangement joins TRBV10-1 to TRBJ2-2, with D possibly being TRBD1 (6 bases). CDR3 length: 16 amino acids. Per the germline V gene, CDR1 is WNHNN and CDR2 is SYGVQD (reference sequence). V lost 8 bases to trimming and J lost 0 bases, with 16 bases between them. Written as DNA, the CDR3 is TGCGCCAGCCTCCGATCGGGACACTCGAACACCGGGGAGCTGTTTTTT. As protein: CASLRSGHSNTGELFF.

This clone was detected only a few times. V usage is TRBV18 and J usage is TRBJ1-4, with TRBD1 matching over 7 bases. Germline assignment: CDR1 KGHSH and CDR2 LQKENI. The ends lost 5 bases at V and 7 bases at J; junction bases unmatched: 7. This CDR3 region has 14 residues. CDR3 DNA: TGTGCCAGCTCATCCGACAGGGTTGGTGAAAAACTGTTTTTT. Residues: CASSSDRVGEKLFF.

This clone was detected only once. The J gene is TRBJ2-7, the V gene TRBV11-1; TRBD2 is a possible D gene (5 bases). V was trimmed by 5 bases and J by 3 bases, leaving 11 bases between them. Germline V gene sequence: CDR1 SGHAT, CDR2 FQDESV (reference sequence). The CDR3 extends over 13 amino acids. Written as DNA, the CDR3 is TGTGCCAGCAGCCCTGGACTCGACTACGAGCAGTACTTC. Its translation is CASSPGLDYEQYF.

The CDR3 here is CASSLPGQNNSPLHF. The CDR3 DNA follows: TGTGCCAGCAGCTTACCGGGACAGAATAATTCACCCCTCCACTTT. The chain couples TRBV7-9 to TRBJ1-6, with TRBD1 matching over 7 bases. V shed 2 bases and J 5 bases; nucleotides not matched to a gene: 3. The CDR3 contains 15 residues. From germline, CDR1 is SEHNR and CDR2 FQNEAQ (reference sequence).

V and J are TRBV2 and TRBJ2-7; 8 positions agree with TRBD1. Germline V gene sequence: CDR1 SNHLY, CDR2 FYNNEI. J lost 4 bases, V lost 8 bases, and 10 bases had no gene match. The CDR3 has 14 amino acids. The CDR3 is CASSGEQGGYEQYF. DNA of the CDR3: TGTGCCAGCTCAGGTGAACAGGGGGGATACGAGCAGTACTTC.

The chain uses TRBV30 and TRBJ2-7; 7 bases are a match to TRBD2. The V gene end was trimmed by 5 bases and the J gene end by 1 base; junction bases not matched to a gene: 11. This CDR3 is 15 amino acids long. The germline gives CDR1 GTSNPN, CDR2 SVGIG (reference sequence). The CDR3 sequence: CAWSRGGSLSYEQYF. CDR3 in DNA: TGTGCCTGGTCCCGAGGCGGGAGTTTGTCCTACGAGCAGTACTTC.

The chain links TRBV19 to TRBJ2-1; TRBD1 aligns across 8 bases. J lost 6 bases, V lost 3 bases, and 7 bases had no gene match. Germline assignment: CDR1 LNHDA and CDR2 SQIVND (reference sequence). This CDR3 region has 15 residues. CDR3 in amino acids: CASSIGQGVGNEQFF. The DNA for the CDR3 is TGTGCCAGTAGTATTGGACAGGGCGTAGGCAATGAGCAGTTCTTC. The complete variable domain, with remaining parts taken from reference TRBV19 and TRBJ2-1, reads DGGITQSPKYLFRKEGQNVTLSCEQNLNHDAMYWYRQDPGQGLRLIYYSQIVNDFQKGDIAEGYSVSREKKESFPLTVTSAQKNPTAFYLCASSIGQGVGNEQFFGPGTRLTVL.

This chain uses TRBV4-1 with TRBJ2-2; 10 bases are shared with TRBD1. From germline, CDR1 is MGHRA and CDR2 YSYEKL. Trimming cost V 4 bases and J 6 bases; bases outside gene matches: 8. The CDR3 runs 16 residues. The CDR3 sequence is CASSRSDRGRSGELFF. CDR3 in DNA: TGCGCCAGCAGCCGATCCGACAGGGGGCGTTCCGGGGAGCTGTTTTTT.

The rearrangement uses TRBV30 and TRBJ2-3, with D possibly being TRBD1 (5 bases). The CDR3 is 17 amino acids. V was shortened by 1 base and J by 2 bases, with 19 bases between the two germline ends. Germline CDR1 GTSNPN, CDR2 SVGIG (reference sequence). Here the CDR3 reads CAWSGALRGPSTDTQYF. The CDR3 DNA follows: TGTGCCTGGAGTGGTGCCCTAAGGGGCCCCTCCACAGATACGCAGTATTTT. Combining the CDR3 with reference TRBV30 and TRBJ2-3 gives the whole variable domain SQTIHQWPATLVQPVGSPLSLECTVEGTSNPNLYWYRQAAGRGLQLLFYSVGIGQISSEVPQNLSASRPQDRQFILSSKKLLLSDSGFYLCAWSGALRGPSTDTQYFGPGTRLTVL.

The gene calls are TRBV5-1 and TRBJ1-1; D gene uncertain. This CDR3 has 14 residues. From germline, CDR1 is SGHRS and CDR2 YFSETQ. V was pared by 5 bases and J by 1 base, with 12 bases between. CDR3 loop: CASSQRAPNTEAFF. For the CDR3, the DNA is TGCGCCAGCAGTCAGCGCGCCCCGAACACTGAAGCTTTCTTT.

The chain couples TRBV6-1 to TRBJ2-3; unclear D gene. This CDR3 contains 15 residues. CDR1 and CDR2 from the germline V gene are MNHNS and SASEGT. V shed 2 bases and J shed 0 bases, with 9 bases lying between them. CDR3 protein: CASSENYPSTDTQYF. CDR3 coding DNA: TGTGCCAGCAGTGAAAACTACCCTAGCACAGATACGCAGTATTTT.

The chain employs TRBV14 and TRBJ2-3, with TRBD2 matching over 7 bases. Germline assignment: CDR1 SGHDN and CDR2 FVKESK. The junction had 9 bases not matched to a gene; V was cut back by 5 bases and J by 4 bases. The CDR3 consists of 15 residues. CDR3 residues: CASSTRGGSSDTQYF. The CDR3 bases are TGTGCCAGCAGCACCCGGGGCGGGAGTTCAGATACGCAGTATTTT.

The chain is built from TRBV18 and TRBJ1-1; 10 bases match TRBD1. J was trimmed by 3 bases and V by 4 bases; bases with no gene match: 8. The CDR3 contains 16 residues. The V gene's germline CDR1 is KGHSH and CDR2 LQKENI. CDR3 nucleotide sequence: TGTGCCAGCTCACTCGACAGGGGGCGGGGGTACACTGAAGCTTTCTTT. It codes for CASSLDRGRGYTEAFF.

The V call is TRBV14, the J call TRBJ1-1; no clear D. V was trimmed by 1 base and J by 0 bases, leaving 6 bases between them. CDR3 length: 14 residues. Germline CDR1 and CDR2: SGHDN and FVKESK. Here the CDR3 reads CASSQGRLNTEAFF. The CDR3 DNA sequence: TGTGCCAGCAGCCAAGGGCGGTTGAACACTGAAGCTTTCTTT.

This sequence joins TRBV4-3 and TRBJ2-1; 16 nucleotides align to TRBD2. Unmatched junction bases numbered 16, after V lost 0 bases and J lost 8 bases. Germline V gene lookup returns CDR1 LGHNA and CDR2 YSLEER. CDR3 length equals 21 residues. The chain's CDR3 is CASSQDNGGLAGGPIGDEQFF. CDR3 sequence (DNA): TGCGCCAGCAGCCAAGATAATGGGGGACTAGCGGGAGGGCCGATTGGAGATGAGCAGTTCTTC.

The chain is built from TRBV6-5 and TRBJ2-7; D possibly corresponds to TRBD1 (5 bases). V dropped 2 bases and J dropped 4 bases, with 9 bases sitting between them. The length of the CDR3 is 13 residues. Germline V gene lookup returns CDR1 MNHEY and CDR2 SVGAGI. The CDR3 DNA follows: TGTGCCAGCAGTTACGGCAGGGAATACGAGCAGTACTTC. The encoded protein is CASSYGREYEQYF.

This chain uses TRBV27 with TRBJ2-1; TRBD2 might be the D (6 bases). V was shortened by 7 bases and J by 7 bases, with 29 bases between the two germline ends. Germline loops: CDR1 MNHEY, CDR2 SMNVEV (reference sequence). The CDR3 loop spans 18 amino acids. CDR3 protein: CASIQRWAGTPEGNEQFF. In DNA, the CDR3 is TGTGCCAGCATCCAGCGGTGGGCCGGGACCCCGGAGGGGAATGAGCAGTTCTTC.

The V gene is TRBV7-2, the J gene TRBJ1-6, with D uncertain. The CDR3 loop spans 12 amino acids. Germline lookup yields CDR1 SGHTA and CDR2 FQGNSA. The V and J ends lost 3 bases and 7 bases respectively, with 4 bases between them. CDR3 residues: CASSLRNSPLHF. For the CDR3, the DNA is TGTGCCAGCAGCTTGAGGAATTCACCCCTCCACTTT.